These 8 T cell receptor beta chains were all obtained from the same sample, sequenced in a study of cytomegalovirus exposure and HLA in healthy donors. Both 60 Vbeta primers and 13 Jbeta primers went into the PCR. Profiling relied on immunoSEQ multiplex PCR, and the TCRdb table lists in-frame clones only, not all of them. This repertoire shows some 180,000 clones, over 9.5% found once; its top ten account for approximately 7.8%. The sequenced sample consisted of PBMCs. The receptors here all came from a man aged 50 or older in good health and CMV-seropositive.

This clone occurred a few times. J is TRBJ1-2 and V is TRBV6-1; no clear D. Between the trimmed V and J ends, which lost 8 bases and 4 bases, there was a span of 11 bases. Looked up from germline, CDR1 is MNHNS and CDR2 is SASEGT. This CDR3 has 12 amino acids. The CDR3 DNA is TGTGCCAGCGGTCGGGAAGGCTATGGCTACACCTTC. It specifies CASGREGYGYTF.

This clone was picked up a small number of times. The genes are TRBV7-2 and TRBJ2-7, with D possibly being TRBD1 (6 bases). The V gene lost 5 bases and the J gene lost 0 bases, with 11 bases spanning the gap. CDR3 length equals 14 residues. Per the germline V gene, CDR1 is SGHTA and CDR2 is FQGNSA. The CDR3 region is CASSGDRFSYEQYF. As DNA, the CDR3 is TGTGCCAGCAGCGGAGACAGGTTCTCCTACGAGCAGTACTTC. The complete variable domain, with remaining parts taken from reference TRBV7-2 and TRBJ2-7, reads GAGVSQSPSNKVTEKGKDVELRCDPISGHTALYWYRQSLGQGLEFLIYFQGNSAPDKSGLPSDRFSAERTGGSVSTLTIQRTQQEDSAVYLCASSGDRFSYEQYFGPGTRLTVT.

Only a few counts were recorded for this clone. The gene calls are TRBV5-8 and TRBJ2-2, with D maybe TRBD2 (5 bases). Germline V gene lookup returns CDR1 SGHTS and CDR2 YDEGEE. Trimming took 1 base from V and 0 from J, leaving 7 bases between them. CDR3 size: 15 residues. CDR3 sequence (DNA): TGTGCCAGCAGCTTGTGGACTTCGAACACCGGGGAGCTGTTTTTT. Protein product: CASSLWTSNTGELFF.

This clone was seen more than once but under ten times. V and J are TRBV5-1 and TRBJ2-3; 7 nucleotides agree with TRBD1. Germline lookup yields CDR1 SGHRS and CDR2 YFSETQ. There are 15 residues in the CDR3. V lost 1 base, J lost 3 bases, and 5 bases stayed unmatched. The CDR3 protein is CASSLWGQNTDTQYF. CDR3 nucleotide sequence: TGCGCCAGCAGCTTGTGGGGACAGAATACAGATACGCAGTATTTT. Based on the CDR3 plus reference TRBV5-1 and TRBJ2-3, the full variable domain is KAGVTQTPRYLIKTRGQQVTLSCSPISGHRSVSWYQQTPGQGLQFLFEYFSETQRNKGNFPGRFSGRQFSNSRSEMNVSTLELGDSALYLCASSLWGQNTDTQYFGPGTRLTVL.

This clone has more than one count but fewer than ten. For the CDR3, the DNA is TGTGCCAGTAGTCCCAGGGGTAAGGACAATGAGCAGTTCTTC. Its protein is CASSPRGKDNEQFF. The chain is built from TRBV19 and TRBJ2-1, with a possible D match to TRBD1 (6 bases). The V end lost 5 bases, the J end lost 5 bases, and 13 bases lay between the germline ends. The CDR3 consists of 14 residues. Germline CDR1 LNHDA, CDR2 SQIVND (reference sequence).

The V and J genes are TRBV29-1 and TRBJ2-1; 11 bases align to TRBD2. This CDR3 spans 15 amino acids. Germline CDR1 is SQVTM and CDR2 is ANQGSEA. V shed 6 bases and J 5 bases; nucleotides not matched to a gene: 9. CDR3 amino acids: CSVKGLAGGNNEQFF. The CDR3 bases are TGCAGCGTGAAGGGTCTAGCGGGGGGAAACAATGAGCAGTTCTTC.

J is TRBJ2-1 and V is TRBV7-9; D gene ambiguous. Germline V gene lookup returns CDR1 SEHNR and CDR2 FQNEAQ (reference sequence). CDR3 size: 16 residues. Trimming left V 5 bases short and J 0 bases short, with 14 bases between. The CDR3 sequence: CASSRRLPSSYNEQFF. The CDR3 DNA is TGTGCCAGCAGCCGAAGACTCCCAAGCTCCTACAATGAGCAGTTCTTC.

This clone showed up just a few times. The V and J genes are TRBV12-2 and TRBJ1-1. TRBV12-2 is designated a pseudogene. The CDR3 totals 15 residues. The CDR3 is CASRLANREGTEAFF. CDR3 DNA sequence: TGTGCAAGTCGCTTAGCAAACAGGGAGGGCACTGAAGCTTTCTTT.